This passage covers 20 T cell receptor beta chains from one sample sequenced in a study of cytomegalovirus exposure and HLA in healthy donors. PCR amplification relied on 60 Vbeta primers (plus 13 Jbeta primers). Sequenced by immunoSEQ multiplex PCR; TCRdb stores in-frame clones only, minus some. The table lists hundreds of thousands of clones, almost 80% of them singletons. The specimen was PBMCs. The receptors here all came from a male donor in good health and CMV-seronegative.

The V call is TRBV6-5, the J call TRBJ2-3, with D maybe TRBD2 (5 bases). V shed 5 bases and J shed 2 bases, with 11 bases lying between them. CDR3 length: 14 residues. In germline, CDR1 is MNHEY, CDR2 SVGAGI. The CDR3 loop is CASSLGLSTDTQYF. CDR3 DNA: TGTGCCAGCAGTCTCGGACTTTCCACAGATACGCAGTATTTT.

This clone was counted only a few times. This chain joins TRBV27 and TRBJ1-5; TRBD1 is a possible D gene (5 bases). The germline V and J ends were trimmed by 5 bases and 4 bases, with 12 bases remaining between them. CDR1 is MNHEY and CDR2 is SMNVEV in the germline V gene (reference sequence). The CDR3 extends over 14 amino acids. Here the CDR3 reads CASSTITGNQPQHF. DNA for the CDR3: TGTGCCAGCAGTACGATAACAGGTAATCAGCCCCAGCATTTT.

V usage is TRBV6-5 and J usage is TRBJ2-1; 8 nucleotides align to TRBD2. This CDR3 is built from 14 residues. The V segment lost 2 bases and the J segment 6 bases; nucleotides outside the gene matches: 3. Germline CDR1 reads MNHEY; CDR2 reads SVGAGI. As DNA, the CDR3 is TGTGCCAGCAGTTACGTCGGGACTAGCAATGAGCAGTTCTTC. Translating it yields CASSYVGTSNEQFF.

The chain couples TRBV7-9 to TRBJ2-2, with a tentative D call TRBD2 (7 bases). The V and J ends lost 7 bases and 3 bases respectively, with 15 bases between them. This CDR3 contains 15 residues. CDR1 SEHNR and CDR2 FQNEAQ come from the germline V gene (reference sequence). In DNA, the CDR3 is TGTGCCAGCACCCTAAGAGGGGGGGACACCGGGGAGCTGTTTTTT. Amino acid sequence: CASTLRGGDTGELFF.

The V and J genes are TRBV10-2 and TRBJ1-2, with 9 bases that match TRBD1. This CDR3 is 16 amino acids long. Germline loops: CDR1 WSHSY, CDR2 SAAADI. The V and J ends lost 2 bases and 6 bases, in that order; junction bases with no gene match: 10. CDR3 DNA: TGCGCCAGCAGTGAGATAAGTCTGGACAGGGGCCATGGCTACACCTTC. As protein: CASSEISLDRGHGYTF.

Concerning this clone itself: This specimen includes other DNA sequences encoding the same CDR3. The rearrangement uses TRBV2 and TRBJ1-5; 7 bases line up with TRBD1. Trimming removed 4 bases from V and 6 bases from J; junction bases left unmatched: 6. Germline loops: CDR1 SNHLY, CDR2 FYNNEI. This CDR3 region has 14 residues. CDR3 sequence (DNA): TGTGCCAGCAGTGGCACAGGGGAAGGTCAGCCCCAGCATTTT. The encoded protein is CASSGTGEGQPQHF.

The chain joins TRBV5-1 to TRBJ2-5, with a weak D call TRBD2 (7 bases). Deletions cut 4 bases from V and 6 bases from J, with 16 bases between. CDR3 length equals 14 residues. The germline V gene has CDR1 SGHRS and CDR2 YFSETQ. CDR3: CASSPGGRGKTQYF. The CDR3 nucleotides read TGCGCCAGCAGCCCGGGGGGCAGGGGCAAGACCCAGTACTTC.

This clone was detected once. The germline gene is not matched at one end of the junction; a read error may be the cause. Written as DNA, the CDR3 is TGTGCCAGCAGTCTTATAACGGACACTGAAACTTTCTTT. Protein product: CASSLITDTETFF. V is TRBV6-5 and J is TRBJ1-1; tentatively, D is TRBD1 (5 bases). CDR3 length equals 13 residues. Per germline, CDR1 MNHEY and CDR2 SVGAGI.

In this sample, this clone turned up once. This chain joins TRBV27 and TRBJ2-1, with TRBD1 matching over 9 bases. V lost 5 bases and J lost 1; bases outside the gene matches: 3. This CDR3 region has 15 residues. Germline-derived CDR1 and CDR2 are MNHEY and SMNVEV (reference sequence). The CDR3 nucleotides are TGTGCCAGCAGTAAACAGGGGGCATCCTACAATGAGCAGTTCTTC. It specifies CASSKQGASYNEQFF.

V and J are TRBV19 and TRBJ2-7; D perhaps matches TRBD2 (6 bases). This CDR3 spans 11 amino acids. Germline lookup yields CDR1 LNHDA and CDR2 SQIVND (reference sequence). V dropped 5 bases and J dropped 5 bases, with 7 bases sitting between them. CDR3 residues: CASSRGNEQYF. CDR3 sequence (DNA): TGTGCCAGTAGTCGGGGGAACGAGCAGTACTTC.

Worth noting for this clone: Other DNA sequences in this specimen translate into the identical CDR3. The chain employs TRBV9 and TRBJ2-1; D unresolved. With 3 bases removed from V and 7 bases from J, the gap between germline ends came to 5 bases. The germline V gene encodes CDR1 SGDLS and CDR2 YYNGEE. This CDR3 is built from 11 residues. This CDR3 reads CASSASNEQFF. Written as DNA, the CDR3 is TGTGCCAGCAGCGCTTCGAATGAGCAGTTCTTC. Variable domain in full (rest from reference TRBV9 and TRBJ2-1): DSGVTQTPKHLITATGQRVTLRCSPRSGDLSVYWYQQSLDQGLQFLIQYYNGEERAKGNILERFSAQQFPDLHSELNLSSLELGDSALYFCASSASNEQFFGPGTRLTVL.

The chain couples TRBV29-1 to TRBJ1-4; TRBD1 matches at 9 bases. The V gene end was trimmed by 4 bases and the J gene end by 6 bases; junction bases not matched to a gene: 3. Germline V gene sequence: CDR1 SQVTM, CDR2 ANQGSEA. The CDR3 covers 13 residues. The CDR3 bases are TGCAGCGTTGGGACAGGGGCCGATGAAAAACTGTTTTTT. Translated: CSVGTGADEKLFF.

The chain employs TRBV6-1 and TRBJ1-5; TRBD1 is a possible D gene (5 bases). Trimming shortened V by 8 bases and J by 0 bases, and 14 bases separated the two germline ends. Germline values: CDR1 MNHNS, CDR2 SASEGT. The CDR3 is made up of 15 amino acids. CDR3 in DNA: TGTGCCAGCTTGCAGGGTGGGGTTAGCAATCAGCCCCAGCATTTT. It specifies CASLQGGVSNQPQHF.

This rearrangement joins TRBV9 to TRBJ1-2; 8 nucleotides match TRBD1. CDR3 length: 13 amino acids. V shed 4 bases and J 5 bases; nucleotides not matched to a gene: 4. Per germline, CDR1 SGDLS and CDR2 YYNGEE. The CDR3 loop reads CASSTDRVYGYTF. In nucleotides, the CDR3 is TGTGCCAGCAGCACGGACAGGGTTTATGGCTACACCTTC.

V gene TRBV28 combines with J gene TRBJ1-5; a possible D gene is TRBD1 (6 bases). The V gene lost 6 bases and the J gene lost 6 bases, with 15 bases spanning the gap. The CDR3 has 14 residues. The V gene's germline CDR1 is MDHEN and CDR2 SYDVKM. The DNA for the CDR3 is TGTGCCAGCAGGTTACAGGGATGGGGTCAGCCCCAGCATTTT. As protein: CASRLQGWGQPQHF.

The chain uses TRBV5-1 and TRBJ1-2; TRBD1 matches at 7 bases. This CDR3 has 14 residues. V gave up 4 bases and J gave up 1 base; unmatched junction bases: 4. Germline CDR1 is SGHRS and CDR2 is YFSETQ. CDR3 coding DNA: TGCGCCAGCAGCGCGGACAGGTTTAACTATGGCTACACCTTC. This gives the protein CASSADRFNYGYTF. The entire variable domain, with the rest obtained from reference TRBV5-1 and TRBJ1-2, is as follows: KAGVTQTPRYLIKTRGQQVTLSCSPISGHRSVSWYQQTPGQGLQFLFEYFSETQRNKGNFPGRFSGRQFSNSRSEMNVSTLELGDSALYLCASSADRFNYGYTFGSGTRLTVV.

The gene calls are TRBV4-1 and TRBJ1-4; D possibly corresponds to TRBD1 (6 bases). Germline CDR1 reads MGHRA; CDR2 reads YSYEKL. CDR3 size: 16 residues. V was shortened by 4 bases and J by 2 bases, with 14 bases between the two germline ends. CDR3 nucleotides: TGCGCCAGCAGCCTAGGAAGGGGGGGGACTAATGAAAAACTGTTTTTT. Translated, it gives CASSLGRGGTNEKLFF.

The chain carries TRBV30 and TRBJ2-3, with a weak D call TRBD2 (6 bases). V lost 0 bases and J 4 bases, leaving 11 bases between the germline ends. This CDR3 is 14 amino acids long. Germline values: CDR1 GTSNPN, CDR2 SVGIG (reference sequence). For the CDR3, the DNA is TGTGCCTGGAGTGTATGGGGGGAGGCAGATACGCAGTATTTT. As protein: CAWSVWGEADTQYF.

The table lists this clone with a few counts. The chain joins TRBV6-1 to TRBJ2-4; D perhaps matches TRBD2 (6 bases). Germline V CDR1 and CDR2: MNHNS, SASEGT. With 1 base removed from V and 6 bases from J, the gap between germline ends came to 13 bases. The length of the CDR3 is 15 residues. Written as DNA, the CDR3 is TGTGCCAGCAGTGAAGAGGCTAGCGTGGGAAACATTCAGTACTTC. Amino acid sequence: CASSEEASVGNIQYF.

J is TRBJ1-2 and V is TRBV27, with D possibly being TRBD1 (6 bases). V was trimmed by 3 bases and J by 3 bases, leaving 11 bases between them. This CDR3 contains 14 residues. CDR1 is MNHEY, CDR2 SMNVEV, per germline (reference sequence). CDR3: CASSFQAGDYGYTF. The CDR3 bases are TGTGCCAGCAGTTTTCAGGCAGGGGACTATGGCTACACCTTC.